This record covers a single T cell receptor beta chain. Antigen: not known. Germline V lookup: CDR1 SGHTA, CDR2 FQGNSA. The CDR3 is made up of 14 amino acids. V gave up 0 bases and J gave up 8 bases, with 13 bases separating them. MiXCR, run by TCRdb on the 5' RACE reads, gives a single entry per CDR3 protein. Of roughly 450,000 distinct CDR3 sequences listed, 15% to 20% are singletons. These data are taken from a study of T-cell memory formation after mild COVID-19. Study-wide results and limits: In pre-infection memory, a portion of responding clones appeared, which suggested that cross-reactive memory joined.

The sequence was obtained from an adult woman who had mild COVID-19 (a few samples of this study predate the infection). Cell type and time point are not known. Material for sequencing was PBMCs or a T cell subset sorted from them (not recorded which). The gene calls are TRBV7-2 and TRBJ1-2; unclear D gene. The CDR3 loop reads CASSLADALGGYTF. The CDR3 DNA reads TGTGCCAGCAGCTTAGCGGACGCCTTGGGAGGCTACACCTTC.